The text below deals with one T cell receptor (beta chain). No antigen is known for it. These data are taken from a study of cytomegalovirus exposure and HLA in healthy donors. Study-wide points: According to reports, the classifier identified cytomegalovirus status with high specificity and sensitivity. Testing in vitro showed a few CMV-associated chains specific for CMV antigens. The study labeled more than 150 TCR beta chains cytomegalovirus-associated. There were some public TCRs occurring in many donors, but most TCR sequences were rare.

V was cut by 1 base and J by 5 bases, with 11 bases left in between. The CDR3 totals 14 residues. The germline V gene encodes CDR1 KGHSH and CDR2 LQKENI. Using immunoSEQ multiplex PCR, the repertoire was profiled, and TCRdb retains in-frame clones only, with some absent. The repertoire holds under 150,000 clones, with around 87% as singletons. The TCR comes from a man between 18 and 29 years old in good health and CMV-seropositive. Input material: PBMCs. The chain joins TRBV18 to TRBJ1-2; unclear D gene. The CDR3 bases are TGTGCCAGCTCACCACTCAGCGCCTGGTATGGCTACACCTTC. This gives the protein CASSPLSAWYGYTF.